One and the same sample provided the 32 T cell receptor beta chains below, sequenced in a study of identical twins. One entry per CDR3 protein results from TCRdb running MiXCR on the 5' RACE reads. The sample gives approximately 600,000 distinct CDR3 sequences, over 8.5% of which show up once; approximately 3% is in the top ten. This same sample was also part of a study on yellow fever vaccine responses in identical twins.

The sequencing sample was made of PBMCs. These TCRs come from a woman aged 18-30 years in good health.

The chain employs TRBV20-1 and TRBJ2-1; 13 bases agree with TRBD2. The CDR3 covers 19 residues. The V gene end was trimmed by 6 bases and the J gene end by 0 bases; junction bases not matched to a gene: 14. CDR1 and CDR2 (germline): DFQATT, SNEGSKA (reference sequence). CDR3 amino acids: CSARSRLAGGPFSYNEQFF. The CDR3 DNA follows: TGCAGTGCCCGCAGCAGACTAGCGGGGGGTCCTTTCTCCTACAATGAGCAGTTCTTC.

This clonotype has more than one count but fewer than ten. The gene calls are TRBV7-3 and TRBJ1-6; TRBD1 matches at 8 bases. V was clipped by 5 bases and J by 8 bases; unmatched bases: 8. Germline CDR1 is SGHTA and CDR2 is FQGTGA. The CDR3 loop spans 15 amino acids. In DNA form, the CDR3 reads TGTGCCAGCAGCCTTCAGGGGGCAATTGATTCACCCCTCCACTTT. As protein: CASSLQGAIDSPLHF.

The CDR3 nucleotides read TGTGCCAGCAGTTTCCCGGACTCTATGTTGGATGGCTACACCTTC. Amino acid sequence: CASSFPDSMLDGYTF. V and J are TRBV12-3 or TRBV12-4 and TRBJ1-2; D not resolved. The CDR3 length is 15 residues. Trimming cost V 3 bases and J 6 bases, with 17 bases left between them.

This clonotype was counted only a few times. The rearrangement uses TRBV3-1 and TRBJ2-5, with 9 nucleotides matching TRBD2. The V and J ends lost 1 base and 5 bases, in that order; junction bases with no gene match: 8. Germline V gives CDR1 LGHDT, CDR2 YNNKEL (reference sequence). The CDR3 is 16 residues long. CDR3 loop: CASSQADSGGSETQYF. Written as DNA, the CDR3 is TGTGCCAGCAGCCAAGCCGATAGCGGGGGTAGTGAGACCCAGTACTTC.

CDR3 region: CASSYGISQPQHF. The CDR3 nucleotides are TGCGCCAGCAGCTACGGCATTAGTCAGCCCCAGCATTTT. The V call is TRBV5-1, the J call TRBJ1-5, with D unclear. From germline, CDR1 is SGHRS and CDR2 YFSETQ. The CDR3 consists of 13 residues. Between the trimmed V and J ends, which lost 3 bases and 6 bases, there was a span of 10 bases.

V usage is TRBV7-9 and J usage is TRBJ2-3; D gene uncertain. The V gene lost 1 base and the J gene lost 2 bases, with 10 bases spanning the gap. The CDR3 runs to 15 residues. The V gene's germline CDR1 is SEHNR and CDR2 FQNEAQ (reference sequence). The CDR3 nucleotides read TGTGCCAGCAGCTTAGTGTCCGGTTACACAGATACGCAGTATTTT. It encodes CASSLVSGYTDTQYF.

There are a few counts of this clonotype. The CDR3 DNA follows: TGTGCCACCAGCAGCGTTACGGGATTTTTAGTCGAGCAGTTCTTC. The encoded protein is CATSSVTGFLVEQFF. The V and J genes are TRBV15 and TRBJ2-1; a weak D match, TRBD2 (5 bases). V was shortened by 3 bases and J by 10 bases, with 19 bases between the two germline ends. Germline V gene lookup returns CDR1 LNHNV and CDR2 YYDKDF (reference sequence). The CDR3 runs to 15 residues.

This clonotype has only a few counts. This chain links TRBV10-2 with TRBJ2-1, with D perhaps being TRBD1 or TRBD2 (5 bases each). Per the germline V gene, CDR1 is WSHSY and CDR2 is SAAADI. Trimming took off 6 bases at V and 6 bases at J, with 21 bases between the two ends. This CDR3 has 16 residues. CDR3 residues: CASSGPLGDRINEQFF. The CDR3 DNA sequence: TGCGCCAGCAGCGGACCCCTAGGGGACCGGATCAATGAGCAGTTCTTC.

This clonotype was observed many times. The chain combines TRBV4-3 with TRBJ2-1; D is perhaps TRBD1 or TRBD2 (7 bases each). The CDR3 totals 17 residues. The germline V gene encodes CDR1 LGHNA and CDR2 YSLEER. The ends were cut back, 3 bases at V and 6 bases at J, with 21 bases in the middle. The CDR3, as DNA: TGCGCCAGCAGCCAGTACGTTCAGGGGGGGCTGGCCAATGAGCAGTTCTTC. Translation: CASSQYVQGGLANEQFF.

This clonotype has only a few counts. In DNA, the CDR3 is TGTGCCAGTAGTATGGGCGGTCTTTCCTACAATGAGCAGTTCTTC. This encodes CASSMGGLSYNEQFF. The J gene is TRBJ2-1, the V gene TRBV19; D is ambiguous. Germline V gene sequence: CDR1 LNHDA, CDR2 SQIVND (reference sequence). The CDR3 extends over 15 amino acids. Trimming took off 3 bases at V and 1 base at J, with 10 bases between the two ends.

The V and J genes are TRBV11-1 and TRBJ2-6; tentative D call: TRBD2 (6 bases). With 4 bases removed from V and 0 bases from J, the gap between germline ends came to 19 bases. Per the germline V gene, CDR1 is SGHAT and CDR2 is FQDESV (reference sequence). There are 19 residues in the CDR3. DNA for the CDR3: TGTGCCAGCAGCTCCATGGCTTGGACGGGGGACTCTGGGGCCAACGTCCTGACTTTC. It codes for CASSSMAWTGDSGANVLTF.

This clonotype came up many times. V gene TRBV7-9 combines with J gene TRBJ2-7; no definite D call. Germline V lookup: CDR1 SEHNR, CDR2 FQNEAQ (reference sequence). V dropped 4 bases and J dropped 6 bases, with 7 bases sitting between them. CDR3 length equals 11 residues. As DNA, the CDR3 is TGTGCCAGCAGCTCCAGTGTCGAGCAGTACTTC. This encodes CASSSSVEQYF.

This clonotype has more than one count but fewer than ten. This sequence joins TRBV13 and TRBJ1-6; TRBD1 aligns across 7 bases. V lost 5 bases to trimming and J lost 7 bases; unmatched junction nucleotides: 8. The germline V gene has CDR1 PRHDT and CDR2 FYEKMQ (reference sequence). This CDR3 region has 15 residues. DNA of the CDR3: TGTGCCAGCAGCACAGGGCCAGGGGGGAATTCACCCCTCCACTTT. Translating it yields CASSTGPGGNSPLHF.

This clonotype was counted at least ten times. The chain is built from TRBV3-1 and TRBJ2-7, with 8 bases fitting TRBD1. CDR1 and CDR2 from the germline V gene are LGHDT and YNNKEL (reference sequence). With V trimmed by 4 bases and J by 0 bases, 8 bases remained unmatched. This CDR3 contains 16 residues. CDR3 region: CASSPFDRGPSYEQYF. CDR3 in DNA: TGTGCCAGCAGCCCCTTCGACAGGGGACCCTCCTACGAGCAGTACTTC.

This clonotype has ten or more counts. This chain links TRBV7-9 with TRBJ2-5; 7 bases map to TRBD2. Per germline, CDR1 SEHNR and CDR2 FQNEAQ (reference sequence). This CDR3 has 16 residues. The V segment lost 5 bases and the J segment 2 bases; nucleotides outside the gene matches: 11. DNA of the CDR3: TGTGCCAGCAGCCCCGGAGGGGCGGGAGAACAAGAGACCCAGTACTTC. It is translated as CASSPGGAGEQETQYF.

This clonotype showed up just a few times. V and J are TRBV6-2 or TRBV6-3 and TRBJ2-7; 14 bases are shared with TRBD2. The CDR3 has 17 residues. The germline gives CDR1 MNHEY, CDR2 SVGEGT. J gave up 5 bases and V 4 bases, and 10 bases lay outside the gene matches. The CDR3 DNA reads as TGTGCCAGCAGTTTCATTACCGGGACTAGCGGGAGAAACGAGCAGTACTTC. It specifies CASSFITGTSGRNEQYF.

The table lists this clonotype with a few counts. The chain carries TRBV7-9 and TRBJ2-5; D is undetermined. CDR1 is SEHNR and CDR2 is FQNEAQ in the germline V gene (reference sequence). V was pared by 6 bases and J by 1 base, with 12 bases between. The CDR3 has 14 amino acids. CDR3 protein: CASRNLASQETQYF. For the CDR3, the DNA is TGTGCCAGCAGAAACTTAGCATCCCAAGAGACCCAGTACTTC.

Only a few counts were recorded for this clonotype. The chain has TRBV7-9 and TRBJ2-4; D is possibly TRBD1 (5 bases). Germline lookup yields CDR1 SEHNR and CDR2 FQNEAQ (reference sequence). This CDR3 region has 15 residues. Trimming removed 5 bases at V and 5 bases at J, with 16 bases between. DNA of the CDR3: TGTGCCAGCAGCGCCACACGGTCACAGGAAAACATTCAGTACTTC. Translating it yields CASSATRSQENIQYF.

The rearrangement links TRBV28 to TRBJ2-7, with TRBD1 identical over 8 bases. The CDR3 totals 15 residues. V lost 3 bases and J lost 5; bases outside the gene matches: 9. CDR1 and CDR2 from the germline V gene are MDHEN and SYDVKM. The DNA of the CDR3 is TGTGCCAGCAGTTTCCCGGACAGGGAGACCCACGAGCAGTACTTC. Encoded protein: CASSFPDRETHEQYF.

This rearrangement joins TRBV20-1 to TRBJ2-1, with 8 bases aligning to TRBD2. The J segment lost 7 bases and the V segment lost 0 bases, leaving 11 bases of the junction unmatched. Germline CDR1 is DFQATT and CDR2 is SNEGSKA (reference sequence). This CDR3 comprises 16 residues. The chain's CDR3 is CSARDLREGLLNEQFF. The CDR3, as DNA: TGCAGTGCTAGAGATTTACGGGAGGGCCTATTGAATGAGCAGTTCTTC.

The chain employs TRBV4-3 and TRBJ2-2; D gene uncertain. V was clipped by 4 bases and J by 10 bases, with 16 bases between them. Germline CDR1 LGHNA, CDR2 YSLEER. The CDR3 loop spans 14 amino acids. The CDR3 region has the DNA TGCGCCAGCAGCCTCCACAGCCTTGGCGAGGAGCTGTTTTTT. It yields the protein CASSLHSLGEELFF.

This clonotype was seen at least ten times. CDR3 protein: CASSLVGQPQHF. The CDR3 DNA reads as TGTGCCAGCAGCTTGGTAGGGCAGCCCCAGCATTTT. This chain connects TRBV5-6 to TRBJ1-5; D is undetermined. The CDR3 has 12 residues. V shed 0 bases and J shed 7 bases, with 5 bases lying between them. The V gene's germline CDR1 is SGHDT and CDR2 YYEEEE.

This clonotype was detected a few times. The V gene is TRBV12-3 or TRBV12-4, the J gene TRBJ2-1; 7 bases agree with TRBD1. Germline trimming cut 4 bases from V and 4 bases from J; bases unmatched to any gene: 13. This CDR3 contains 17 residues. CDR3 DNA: TGTGCCAGCAGTTCCAAGAGGGACAGTCAACCTTACAATGAGCAGTTCTTC. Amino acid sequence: CASSSKRDSQPYNEQFF.

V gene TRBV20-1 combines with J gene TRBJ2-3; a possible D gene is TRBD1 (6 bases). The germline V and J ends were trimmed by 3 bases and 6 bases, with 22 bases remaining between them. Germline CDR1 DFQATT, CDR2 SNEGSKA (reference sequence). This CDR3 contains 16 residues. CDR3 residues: CSARSSRDIRPDTQYF. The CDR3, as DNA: TGCAGTGCTAGGTCCTCCCGGGACATCCGACCGGATACGCAGTATTTT.

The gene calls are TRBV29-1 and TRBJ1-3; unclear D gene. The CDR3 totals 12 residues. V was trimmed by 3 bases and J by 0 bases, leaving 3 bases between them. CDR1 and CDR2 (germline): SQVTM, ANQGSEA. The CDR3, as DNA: TGCAGCGTTGAGTACTCTGGAAACACCATATATTTT. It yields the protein CSVEYSGNTIYF.

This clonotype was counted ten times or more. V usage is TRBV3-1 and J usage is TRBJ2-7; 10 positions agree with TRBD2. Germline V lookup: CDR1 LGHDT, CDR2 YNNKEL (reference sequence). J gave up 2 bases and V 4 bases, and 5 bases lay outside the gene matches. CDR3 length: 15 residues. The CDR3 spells CASSPILAGTYEQYF. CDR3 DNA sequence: TGTGCCAGCAGCCCAATACTAGCGGGGACCTACGAGCAGTACTTC.

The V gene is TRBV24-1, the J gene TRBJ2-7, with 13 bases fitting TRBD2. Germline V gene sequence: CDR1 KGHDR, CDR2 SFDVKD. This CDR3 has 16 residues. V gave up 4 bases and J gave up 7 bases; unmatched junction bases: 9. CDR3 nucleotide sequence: TGTGCCACCAGTGAATCCGGACTAGCGGGAGTCTTTGAGCAGTACTTC. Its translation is CATSESGLAGVFEQYF.

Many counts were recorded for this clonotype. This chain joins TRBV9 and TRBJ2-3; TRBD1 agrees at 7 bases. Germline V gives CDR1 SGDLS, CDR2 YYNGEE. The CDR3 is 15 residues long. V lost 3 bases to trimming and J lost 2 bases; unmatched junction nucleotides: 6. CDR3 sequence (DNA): TGTGCCAGCAGCGAAGGGACAGCGAACACAGATACGCAGTATTTT. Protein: CASSEGTANTDTQYF. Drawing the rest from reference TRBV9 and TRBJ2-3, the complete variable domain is DSGVTQTPKHLITATGQRVTLRCSPRSGDLSVYWYQQSLDQGLQFLIQYYNGEERAKGNILERFSAQQFPDLHSELNLSSLELGDSALYFCASSEGTANTDTQYFGPGTRLTVL.

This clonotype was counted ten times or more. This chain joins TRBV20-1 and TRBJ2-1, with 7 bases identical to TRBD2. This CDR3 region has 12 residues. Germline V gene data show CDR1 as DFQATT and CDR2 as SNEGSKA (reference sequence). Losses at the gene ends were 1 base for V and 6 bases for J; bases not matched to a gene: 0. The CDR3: CSARGGGNEQFF. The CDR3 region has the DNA TGCAGTGCTAGAGGGGGGGGCAATGAGCAGTTCTTC.

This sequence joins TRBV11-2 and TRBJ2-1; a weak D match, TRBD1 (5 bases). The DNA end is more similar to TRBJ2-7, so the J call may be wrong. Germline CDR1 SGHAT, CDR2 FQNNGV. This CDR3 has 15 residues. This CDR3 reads CASTRGTGSYNEQYF. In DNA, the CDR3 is TGTGCCAGCACTAGGGGAACGGGCTCCTACAATGAGCAGTACTTC.

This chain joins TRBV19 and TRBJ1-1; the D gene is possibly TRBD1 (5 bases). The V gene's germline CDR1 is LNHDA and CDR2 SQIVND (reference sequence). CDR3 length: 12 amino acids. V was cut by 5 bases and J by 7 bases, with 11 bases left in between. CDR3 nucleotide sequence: TGTGCCAGTAGTGGTCCAGGGATTGAAGCTTTCTTT. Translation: CASSGPGIEAFF.

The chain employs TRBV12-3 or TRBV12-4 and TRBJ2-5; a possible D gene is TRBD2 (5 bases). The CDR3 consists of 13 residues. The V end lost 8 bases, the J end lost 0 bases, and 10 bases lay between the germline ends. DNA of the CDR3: TGTGCCAGCGCGGGTCCGTACCAAGAGACCCAGTACTTC. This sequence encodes CASAGPYQETQYF.